This entry features one T cell receptor (beta chain) sequence. This clonotype was detected many times. The clone's antigen remains unknown. The sample holds no much larger clone one base away, and base qualities are not on file. Exclusion was applied to patients with uncontrolled infections, other autoimmune diseases, pregnancy or lactation. Clinical symptoms, serum thyroxine and TRAb, thyroid ultrasound, and orbital computed tomography formed the basis for the diagnoses. Total RNA was extracted using Trizol reagent, and RNA quality was assessed on an Agilent 2100 Bioanalyzer. The source of the sample is a study of T cells in Graves' hyperthyroidism and ophthalmopathy (dated 2019 in TCRdb). Regarding the complete study: To identify distinguishing TCR V-J signatures, a discovery cohort of about 100 patients was used, comprising some 45 with Graves' ophthalmopathy and 55 to 65 with stable Graves' hyperthyroidism. Thyroid tissue and blood T-cell repertoires from roughly six Graves' hyperthyroidism patients were also compared in the study. After blood sampling, hyperthyroidism patients were treated with methimazole at a starting dose of 30 mg daily, and ophthalmopathy patients were treated with high-dose intravenous methylprednisolone. The approximately 100 discovery patients were randomly divided into training and test sets at a 7:3 ratio. Prospective prediction of ophthalmopathy was tested in an independent validation cohort of approximately 18 hyperthyroidism patients and around 16 patients who later progressed to ophthalmopathy. The paper describes TCR Vbeta CDR3 sequencing of 120 to 150 peripheral blood samples, made up of 43 ophthalmopathy patients, roughly 72 hyperthyroidism patients and 17 progressor patients. Findings and caveats that apply to the study as a whole: Sample size was not statistically predetermined, and blinding of investigators to group allocation was not performed. A model built on a 13 V-J signature distinguished ophthalmopathy from stable hyperthyroidism, reaching around 87% sensitivity and under 84% specificity in cross-validation and 80%/75% in testing. In validation, the model predicted progression to ophthalmopathy with approximately 70% sensitivity and approximately 74% specificity, a median of approximately 6.5 months before onset. Most expanded thyroid clonotypes (frequency above 0.001) were also detected in blood, a finding suggesting that blood repertoires may reflect thyroid immune responses.

The TCR beta CDR3 regions were amplified from the RNA transcripts. For the first round of RT-PCR on the TCR CDR3, the HTBI primer set was used together with the Qiagen OneStep RT-PCR kit. Libraries were constructed in a second round of multiplex PCR, after which size selection and purification were carried out. The libraries were sequenced on an Illumina HiSeq2000 using paired-end 100 bp reads. As for the authors' bioinformatics: SOAPnuke was used to process the raw data, removing reads that contained adapters or uncalled bases, had a mean Phred below 15, or lacked an exact match to the constant primer or identifier. High-quality paired reads were merged with COPE v1.2.5, and unique nucleotide sequences were defined as clonotypes. MiTCR v1.1 was used to align clonotypes to the IMGT TRBV, TRBD and TRBJ reference segments. The analysis was restricted to V-J combinations with a frequency above 0.0001, which together covered 99.2% of the repertoires. The TCS score was defined as the ratio of F50 (clonal expansion) to E x V (chaos), calculated using BLOSUM62-based TCRdist between CDR3 peptides within each V-J. Welch's t-statistics and random forest reduced several hundred V-J features to about 13, which were used in a naive Bayes classifier (R e1071). The Morisita-Horn index was used to measure how similar the thyroid and blood repertoires were. TCRdb reprocessing: public reads trimmed at Q25 with fastp, clones called with MiXCR, in-frame beta chains kept. Each CDR3 protein gets just one entry, which takes the most common genes and DNA from the rows behind it. What appears here as the V and J calls and clone size reflects TCRdb's work, not the paper's. The sample data list 500,000 to 600,000 distinct CDR3 sequences, and 40% to 55% of these were observed just once. The ten top clones hold roughly 20% of the sample.

Cut back by 2 bases and 2 bases, the V and J ends lie 7 bases apart. The CDR3 covers 13 residues, taking in both the cysteine and the phenylalanine. The sequence is cut down to CDR3 DNA, 39 bases in frame from base 1. CDR1 and CDR2 were assigned from the germline V gene as SGHTA and FQGTGA. The V gene is TRBV7-3 and the J gene is TRBJ2-7; no D gene call is confident. This TCR was sampled from an adult woman with Graves' disease, either hyperthyroidism or ophthalmopathy (not recorded which). The sequenced sample consisted of peripheral blood or thyroid tissue (not recorded which). The CDR3 in this case is CASSLAPAYEQYF. Read as DNA, the sequence is TGTGCCAGCAGCTTAGCACCTGCCTACGAGCAGTACTTC.